This T cell receptor (beta chain) was found in a study of cytomegalovirus exposure and HLA in healthy donors. Study in general: Samples from HLA-typed donors yielded about 85 million unique TCRs in an early data release. The study placed 80% to 85% of its 398 genotyped donors in the Caucasian-associated ancestry cluster.

The PCR contained 60 Vbeta and 13 Jbeta primers. Libraries were prepared by immunoSEQ multiplex PCR; TCRdb keeps only in-frame clonotypes and omits some of them. This table has 150,000 to 200,000 clones, under 85% appearing once. Overall study results and limits: About 87% or about 30% of the time was how often most TCR beta V segments were productive, according to an earlier analysis.

In the case of this clone: Its antigen is unidentified. Germline and junction disagree at one end, which may indicate a read error.

This CDR3 has 13 amino acids. Looked up from germline, CDR1 is MNHNY and CDR2 is SVGAGI (reference sequence). Each donor was healthy, and each was a bone marrow donor. Input material: PBMCs. The receptor comes from a woman between 25 and 40 years old in good health and CMV-seronegative. The chain is built from TRBV6-6 and TRBJ1-2, with 8 nucleotides matching TRBD1. CDR3 sequence reads: CASSLSGGGGHTF. The CDR3 coding sequence is TGTGCCAGCAGCCTATCAGGGGGCGGTGGCCACACCTTC.